The 16 T cell receptor beta chains listed next were all sequenced from one sample in a study of identifying expanded T cells in peripheral blood (dated by TCRdb to between 2018 and 2021). Preparation of the library involved the immunoSEQ multiplex PCR assay. TCRdb took over this immuneACCESS table, retaining in-frame rearrangements with V and J assigned. Such tables are incomplete; in checked studies, under half of the missing clones stem from an unresolved V gene, and the remainder is unexplained. This sample gives about 100,000 clones in total; over 70% of them show up just once. The ten largest clones represent more than 5.5% of the sample. The sequencing sample was made of blood. The receptors shown here come from a person aged 18 to 75 in good health.

V gene TRBV18 combines with J gene TRBJ1-2; possible D gene TRBD1, 5 bases. This CDR3 contains 14 residues. Germline-derived CDR1 and CDR2 are KGHSH and LQKENI. Trimming stripped 2 bases from V and 6 bases from J, with 13 bases between. The CDR3 region is CASSPGREIHGYTF. Here the CDR3 DNA reads TGTGCCAGCTCACCAGGCAGGGAGATCCATGGCTACACCTTC.

This chain links TRBV7-2 with TRBJ1-5, with unresolved D. V was clipped by 1 base and J by 7 bases, with 8 bases between them. Germline lookup yields CDR1 SGHTA and CDR2 FQGNSA. The CDR3 spans 13 residues. CDR3 DNA: TGTGCCAGCAGCTTAGGGCCAGACCAGCCCCAGCATTTT. Translated: CASSLGPDQPQHF.

This chain links TRBV9 with TRBJ2-1; 10 nucleotides line up with TRBD2. The CDR3 is 15 residues long. The germline V gene encodes CDR1 SGDLS and CDR2 YYNGEE. The trim removed 3 bases at V and 5 bases at J, leaving 5 bases unmatched. CDR3 loop: CASSGSSGGHNEQFF. Written as DNA, the CDR3 is TGTGCCAGCAGCGGATCTAGCGGGGGACACAATGAGCAGTTCTTC.

The V call is TRBV6-6, the J call TRBJ2-7, with 13 bases aligning to TRBD2. The length of the CDR3 is 15 residues. CDR1 is MNHNY, CDR2 SVGAGI, per germline (reference sequence). The junction had 4 bases not matched to a gene; V was cut back by 6 bases and J by 2 bases. CDR3 sequence (DNA): TGTGCCAGCAGACCCGGACTAGCGGGGGCCTACGAGCAGTACTTC. Translated, it gives CASRPGLAGAYEQYF.

The chain carries TRBV6-5 and TRBJ2-1; weak D call: TRBD2 (6 bases). V lost 2 bases to trimming and J lost 7 bases, with 12 bases between them. The CDR3 sequence is 14 residues long. CDR1 is MNHEY and CDR2 is SVGAGI in the germline V gene. The CDR3 nucleotides read TGTGCCAGCAGTTACGGGGGGTCGGTAAATGAGCAGTTCTTC. Translating gives CASSYGGSVNEQFF.

This chain connects TRBV5-1 to TRBJ2-7; D is unresolved. CDR1 is SGHRS and CDR2 is YFSETQ in the germline V gene. This CDR3 is 12 amino acids long. The V end was cut by 3 bases, the J end by 3 bases, with 7 bases between. This CDR3 is CASSSPHYEQYF. The DNA for the CDR3 is TGCGCCAGCAGCTCCCCCCACTACGAGCAGTACTTC.

This clone was observed a handful of times. The chain carries TRBV5-4 and TRBJ1-5; 8 bases fit TRBD1. From germline, CDR1 is SGHNT and CDR2 YYREEE (reference sequence). The V segment lost 9 bases and the J segment 7 bases; nucleotides outside the gene matches: 9. This CDR3 contains 13 residues. In DNA form, the CDR3 reads TGTGCCACCGGACAGGGAAACGGGCAGCCCCAGCATTTT. Its protein product is CATGQGNGQPQHF.

V usage is TRBV7-2 and J usage is TRBJ1-3; D is perhaps TRBD1 (5 bases). The CDR3 has 16 residues. Trimming left V 0 bases short and J 0 bases short, with 9 bases between. Germline V lookup: CDR1 SGHTA, CDR2 FQGNSA. DNA for the CDR3: TGTGCCAGCAGCTTAGCAGGGGCTTACTCTGGAAACACCATATATTTT. It yields the protein CASSLAGAYSGNTIYF.

The chain joins TRBV6-5 to TRBJ2-3; D ambiguous. Trimming pared 2 bases from V and 3 bases from J, leaving 9 bases between. Germline CDR1 and CDR2: MNHEY and SVGAGI. The CDR3 sequence is 14 residues long. The CDR3 here is CASSYRDTTDTQYF. Written as DNA, the CDR3 is TGTGCCAGCAGTTACAGGGATACTACAGATACGCAGTATTTT.

This chain links TRBV15 with TRBJ2-1; D is ambiguous. The V and J ends lost 1 base and 7 bases respectively, with 5 bases between them. The CDR3 has 12 residues. The V gene's germline CDR1 is LNHNV and CDR2 YYDKDF (reference sequence). Here the CDR3 reads CATSRVKNEQFF. CDR3 DNA: TGTGCCACCAGCAGAGTTAAGAATGAGCAGTTCTTC. The complete variable domain, with remaining parts taken from reference TRBV15 and TRBJ2-1, reads DAMVIQNPRYQVTQFGKPVTLSCSQTLNHNVMYWYQQKSSQAPKLLFHYYDKDFNNEADTPDNFQSRRPNTSFCFLDIRSPGLGDTAMYLCATSRVKNEQFFGPGTRLTVL.

The chain's CDR3 is CASSRVSGGTDTQYF. CDR3 nucleotide sequence: TGTGCCAGCAGCCGAGTAAGCGGGGGCACAGATACGCAGTATTTT. The chain has TRBV14 and TRBJ2-3; 7 bases agree with TRBD2. The CDR3 is made up of 15 amino acids. Unmatched junction bases numbered 5, after V lost 4 bases and J lost 1 base. CDR1 SGHDN and CDR2 FVKESK come from the germline V gene.

The chain has TRBV5-1 and TRBJ1-5; D unclear. The germline V gene has CDR1 SGHRS and CDR2 YFSETQ. V lost 0 bases to trimming and J lost 1 base, with 8 bases between them. This CDR3 contains 15 residues. CDR3: CASSLVSGSNQPQHF. The CDR3 bases are TGCGCCAGCAGCTTGGTATCGGGGAGCAATCAGCCCCAGCATTTT.

As DNA, the CDR3 is TGTGCCAGCAGCCAAGATCGTCGGGGGGCTAAAGGCTACACCTTC. Its translation: CASSQDRRGAKGYTF. The chain combines TRBV4-2 with TRBJ1-2; D might be TRBD1 (6 bases). From germline, CDR1 is LGHNA and CDR2 YNFKEQ. This CDR3 has 15 residues. Deletions cut 0 bases from V and 8 bases from J, with 16 bases between.

The gene calls are TRBV9 and TRBJ1-3; D gene unclear. Germline CDR1 and CDR2: SGDLS and YYNGEE. V lost 9 bases and J lost 6, with 13 bases in between. The CDR3 consists of 12 residues. The CDR3 DNA reads as TGTGCCACCTCCGGGAGAGAAAACACCATATATTTT. Its translation: CATSGRENTIYF.

The gene calls are TRBV7-9 and TRBJ1-5; no clear D. The CDR3 spans 13 residues. V lost 5 bases to trimming and J lost 0 bases, with 5 bases between them. Germline values: CDR1 SEHNR, CDR2 FQNEAQ (reference sequence). Written as DNA, the CDR3 is TGTGCCAGCAGCCCAGATAGCAATCAGCCCCAGCATTTT. It codes for CASSPDSNQPQHF.

The V call is TRBV18, the J call TRBJ2-1; 8 bases map to TRBD1. Germline V gene sequence: CDR1 KGHSH, CDR2 LQKENI. J was trimmed by 9 bases and V by 5 bases; bases with no gene match: 18. This CDR3 has 17 amino acids. CDR3 nucleotide sequence: TGTGCCAGCTCATTGCAGGGGGCCCTTCGGGCTTTGGGTGAGCAGTTCTTC. Amino acids: CASSLQGALRALGEQFF.